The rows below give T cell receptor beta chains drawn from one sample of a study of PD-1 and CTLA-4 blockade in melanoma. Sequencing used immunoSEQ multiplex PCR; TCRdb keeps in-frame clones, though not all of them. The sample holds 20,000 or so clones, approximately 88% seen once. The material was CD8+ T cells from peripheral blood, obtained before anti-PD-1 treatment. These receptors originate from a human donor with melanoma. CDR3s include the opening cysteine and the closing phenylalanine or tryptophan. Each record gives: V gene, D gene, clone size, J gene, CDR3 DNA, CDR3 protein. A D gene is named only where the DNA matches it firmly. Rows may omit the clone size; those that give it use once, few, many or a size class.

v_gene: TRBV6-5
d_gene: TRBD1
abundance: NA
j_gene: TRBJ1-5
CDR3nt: TGTGCCAGCATGAAGACAGGGGGCAATCAGCCCCAGCATTTT
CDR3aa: CASMKTGGNQPQHF

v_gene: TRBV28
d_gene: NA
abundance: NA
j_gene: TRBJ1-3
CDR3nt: TGTGCCAGCAGTCCGCGGGGGGGGCCCTCTGGAAACACCATATATTTT
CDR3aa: CASSPRGGPSGNTIYF

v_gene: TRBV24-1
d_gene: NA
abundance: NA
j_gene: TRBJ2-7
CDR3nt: TGTGCCACCAGTGACGGAGGGACCTACGAGCAGTACTTC
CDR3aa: CATSDGGTYEQYF

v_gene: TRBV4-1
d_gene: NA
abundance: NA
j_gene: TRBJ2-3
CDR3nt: TGCGCCAGCAGCCTGGGGGGGCATTTCGGGGCCACAGATACGCAGTATTTT
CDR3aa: CASSLGGHFGATDTQYF

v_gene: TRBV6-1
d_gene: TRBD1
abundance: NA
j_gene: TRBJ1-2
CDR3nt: TGTGCCAGCAGTGCCCCTCTCGACAGGGGGAACTATGGCTACACCTTC
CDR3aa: CASSAPLDRGNYGYTF

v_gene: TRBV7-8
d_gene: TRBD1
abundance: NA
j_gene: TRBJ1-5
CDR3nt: TGTGCCAGCAGCCCGCTTGGGACAGGGGGCCTTCAGCCCCAGCATTTT
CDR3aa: CASSPLGTGGLQPQHF

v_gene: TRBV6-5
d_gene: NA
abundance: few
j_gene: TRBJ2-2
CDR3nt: TGTGCCAGCAGTTACTCGAACACCGGGGAGCTGTTTTTT
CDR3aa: CASSYSNTGELFF

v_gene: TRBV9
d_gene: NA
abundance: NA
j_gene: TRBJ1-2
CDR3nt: TGTGCCAGCAGCGCCCGGGGAGGGGCCTCTAACTATGGCTACACCTTC
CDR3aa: CASSARGGASNYGYTF

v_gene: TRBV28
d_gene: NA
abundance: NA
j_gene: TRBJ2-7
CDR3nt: TGTGCCAGCAGTTTATCCGGCGGGGGCATCTACTCCTACGAGCAGTACTTC
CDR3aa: CASSLSGGGIYSYEQYF

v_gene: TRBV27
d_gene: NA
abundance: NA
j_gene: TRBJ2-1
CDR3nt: TGTGCCAGCAGTCAGACAGGCAATGAGCAGTTCTTC
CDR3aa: CASSQTGNEQFF

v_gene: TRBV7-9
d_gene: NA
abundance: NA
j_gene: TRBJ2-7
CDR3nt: TGTGCCAGCAGTCCGATCGGGGAGCCCTACGAGCAGTACTTC
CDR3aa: CASSPIGEPYEQYF

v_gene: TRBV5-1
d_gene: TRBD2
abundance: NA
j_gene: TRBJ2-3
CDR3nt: TGCGCCAGCAGCCCAGCGGGGGGGCGCACAGATACGCAGTATTTT
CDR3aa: CASSPAGGRTDTQYF

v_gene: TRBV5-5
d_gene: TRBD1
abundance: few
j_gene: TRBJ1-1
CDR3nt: TGTGCCAGCAGCCCTTCCGGGGGACAGGGTTTTATGAACACTGAAGCTTTCTTT
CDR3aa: CASSPSGGQGFMNTEAFF

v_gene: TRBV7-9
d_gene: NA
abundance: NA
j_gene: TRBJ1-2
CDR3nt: TGTGCCAGCAGCTTAGGAGGGCGGAGTAGTGGATACACCTTC
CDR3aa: CASSLGGRSSGYTF